This TCR beta chain stems from a study of shared clonotypes between healthy human individuals. Clones were sequenced by immunoSEQ multiplex PCR, and TCRdb holds only the in-frame ones, with some missing. The sample holds about 2 million clones, roughly 94% seen once. Comments on this clone: Its cognate antigen is unknown.

The study's findings and limits: What limited the represented genetic and exposure-history diversity was the small number of donors.

The ends lost 6 bases at V and 15 bases at J; junction bases unmatched: 17. The CDR3 consists of 15 residues. CDR1 and CDR2 from the germline V gene are MDHEN and SYDVKM. The TCR was taken from a man aged 18 to 30 in good health. What was sequenced was naive CD4+ T cells sorted from blood. The subset here: CD45RA+ positively selected. V is TRBV28 and J is TRBJ2-1; 10 positions agree with TRBD2. CDR3 residues: CASRAALAGDSLRFF. The CDR3 DNA reads TGTGCCAGCAGGGCGGCCCTAGCGGGAGACTCTTTACGGTTCTTC.